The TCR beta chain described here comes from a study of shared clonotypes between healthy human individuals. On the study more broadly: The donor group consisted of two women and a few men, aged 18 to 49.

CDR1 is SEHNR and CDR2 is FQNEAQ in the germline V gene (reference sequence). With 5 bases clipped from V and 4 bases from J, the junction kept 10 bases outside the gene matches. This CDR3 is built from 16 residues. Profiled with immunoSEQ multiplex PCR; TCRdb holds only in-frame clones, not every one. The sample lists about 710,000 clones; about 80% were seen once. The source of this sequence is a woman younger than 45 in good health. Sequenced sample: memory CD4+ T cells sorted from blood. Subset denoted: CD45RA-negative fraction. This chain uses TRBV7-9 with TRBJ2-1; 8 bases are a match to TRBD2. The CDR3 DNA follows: TGTGCCAGCAGCCCTCAAGGGACTAGACGGTACAATGAGCAGTTCTTC. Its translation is CASSPQGTRRYNEQFF.